Listed below are T cell receptor beta chains from one sample, sequenced in a study of glioma-infiltrating T cells. TCRdb itself ran the multiplex PCR reads through MiXCR, one entry per CDR3 protein. The top ten hold around 5.3% of the sample, which has about 180,000 distinct CDR3 sequences, roughly two fifths seen once. Sequenced input: glioma tissue, nonneoplastic brain tissue, or PBMCs (not recorded which). The receptors shown here come from a human donor with low-grade glioma or glioblastoma, undergoing nonglioma brain surgery, or in good health (not recorded which). CDR3s leave out the opening cysteine and the closing phenylalanine or tryptophan. Clone sizes are given selectively: once, few, many, or a class where the clone is expanded.

J | V | size | CDR3
TRBJ2-3 | TRBV12-3/TRBV12-4 | few | ASSHRDSSTDTQY
TRBJ1-1 | TRBV2 | NA | ASSEISTEAF
TRBJ2-3 | TRBV19 | many | ASSIASLEGTDTQY
TRBJ2-1 | TRBV7-9 | NA | ASSLARRLAGEQF
TRBJ2-1 | TRBV6-1 | many | ASGRSYNEQF
TRBJ2-2 | TRBV29-1 | NA | SGGGNTGELF
TRBJ2-2 | TRBV4-2 | NA | ASSQLRNTGELF
TRBJ1-6 | TRBV14 | many | ASSQETYNSPLH
TRBJ1-1 | TRBV5-4 | NA | ASNPDSIEAF
TRBJ1-3 | TRBV5-5 | NA | ASSRTGSGNTIY
TRBJ2-5 | TRBV20-1 | many | SARPQGGETQY
TRBJ2-3 | TRBV7-2 | many | ASSLGRTSGVADTQY
TRBJ1-1 | TRBV12-3/TRBV12-4 | many | ASSRETEAF
TRBJ2-3 | TRBV12-3/TRBV12-4 | few | ASSLRGVSTDTQY
TRBJ2-7 | TRBV11-1 | NA | ASSWGGAYEQY
TRBJ2-2 | TRBV3-1 | few | ASSQGQGYGELF
TRBJ2-7 | TRBV19 | few | ASSPGTGDYEQY
TRBJ2-5 | TRBV11-2 | NA | ASSLYDSQETQY
TRBJ1-1 | TRBV14 | many | ASSQDRAGNTEAF
TRBJ2-7 | TRBV20-1 | once | SAHRGSPTYEQY
TRBJ2-5 | TRBV4-2 | few | ASSQGQMVGLIN
TRBJ2-1 | TRBV6-1 | NA | ASSKSYNEEF
TRBJ2-1 | TRBV4-1 | NA | ASSQETRGNEQF
TRBJ1-5 | TRBV28 | many | ATRDGNSNQPQH
TRBJ2-3 | TRBV4-2 | NA | ASSQDGVPTDTQY
NA | TRBV20-1 | NA | SAKTGTTRNNEQF
TRBJ2-7 | TRBV20-1 | many | SARSPGLNEQY
TRBJ2-1 | TRBV2 | NA | ASSQRLASRYNEQF
TRBJ2-1 | TRBV28 | many | ASTNGLAGVTEQF
TRBJ2-7 | TRBV28 | many | ASIHSTGWGLYEQY
TRBJ2-7 | TRBV19 | NA | ASTPGTVDEQY
TRBJ2-7 | TRBV28 | many | ATRTAYEQY
TRBJ1-4 | TRBV28 | many | ASSSDRNEKLF
TRBJ1-1 | TRBV18 | many | ASSLDRGNTEAF
TRBJ2-3 | TRBV24-1 | many | ATGLAGPDTQY
TRBJ1-2 | TRBV27 | NA | ASSRRIIYGYT
TRBJ2-1 | TRBV12-3/TRBV12-4 | NA | ASSFLRANEQF
TRBJ1-5 | TRBV28 | NA | ASSFGSKLPQH
TRBJ2-7 | TRBV11-2 | NA | ASGRTGATYEQY
TRBJ1-5 | TRBV2 | NA | ASSEALSGGQPQH
TRBJ2-7 | TRBV14 | NA | ASSQDASHHYEQY